This is a list of T cell receptor beta chains from one sample in a study of beta chain features in type 1 diabetes. Using immunoSEQ multiplex PCR, the repertoire was profiled, and TCRdb retains in-frame clones only, with some absent. The repertoire holds tens of thousands of clones, with 40% to 60% as singletons. Sequencing was performed on Tregs from blood. Receptors originate from a woman in her forties with type 1 diabetes. Both conserved end residues are part of each CDR3. The D gene is left open where the match is weak. Expanded clones get a size class; other rows say once, few or many, or leave the size out.

j_call clone_size v_call d_call cdr3_aa cdr3_nt
TRBJ2-7 NA TRBV7-2 TRBD1 CASSLGQVDLDEQYF TGTGCCAGCAGCTTGGGACAGGTCGACCTCGACGAGCAGTACTTC
TRBJ2-5 NA TRBV10-3 NA CAISEIQETQYF TGTGCCATCAGTGAGATACAAGAGACCCAGTACTTC
TRBJ2-7 few TRBV7-8 TRBD2 CASSSPGGGTYEQYF TGTGCCAGCAGCTCACCCGGGGGAGGGACCTACGAGCAGTACTTC
TRBJ2-7 few TRBV28 NA CASSTQGKEEQYF TGTGCCAGCAGCACACAGGGAAAAGAAGAGCAGTACTTC
TRBJ1-1 NA TRBV6-6 TRBD1 CASRPTGGTNTEAFF TGTGCCAGCAGACCCACAGGGGGCACGAACACTGAAGCTTTCTTT
TRBJ1-6 few TRBV4-1 TRBD1 CASSARGQGNSPLHF TGCGCCAGCAGCGCTAGGGGACAGGGGAATTCACCCCTCCACTTT
TRBJ1-1 few TRBV4-1 NA CASRRQTNMNTEAFF TGCGCCAGCAGGCGACAGACAAATATGAACACTGAAGCTTTCTTT
TRBJ2-4 NA TRBV2 TRBD1 CASSAKGDRVYIQYF TGTGCCAGCAGCGCGAAGGGGGACAGGGTGTACATTCAGTACTTC
TRBJ1-5 NA TRBV28 NA CASSPPRTASNQPQHF TGTGCCAGCAGTCCCCCGAGGACAGCTAGCAATCAGCCCCAGCATTTT
TRBJ2-2 few TRBV5-5 NA CASSPNIRWNTGELFF TGTGCCAGCAGCCCAAACATCAGGTGGAACACCGGGGAGCTGTTTTTT
TRBJ2-6 NA TRBV4-3 NA CASSQVGGVGANVLTF TGCGCCAGCAGCCAAGTTGGAGGGGTCGGGGCCAACGTCCTGACTTTC
TRBJ2-3 NA TRBV28 TRBD2 CATRSGGSTDTQYF TGTGCCACAAGGAGCGGGGGGAGCACAGATACGCAGTATTTT
TRBJ2-6 NA TRBV9 NA CASSAGRAGANVLTF TGTGCCAGCAGCGCAGGCAGGGCTGGGGCCAACGTCCTGACTTTC
TRBJ2-7 NA TRBV30 TRBD2 CAWRASGSSYEQYF TGTGCCTGGAGGGCTAGCGGGAGCTCCTACGAGCAGTACTTC
TRBJ2-2 NA TRBV19 NA CASNFRGTGELFF TGTGCCAGTAATTTCCGGGGGACCGGGGAGCTGTTTTTT
TRBJ1-1 NA TRBV5-1 NA CASSPGQTNTEAFF TGCGCCAGCAGCCCAGGACAGACGAACACTGAAGCTTTCTTT
TRBJ1-2 NA TRBV7-2 TRBD1 CASSLTGGRNYGYTF TGTGCCAGCAGCCTGACAGGGGGCCGAAACTATGGCTACACCTTC
TRBJ1-6 few TRBV5-1 NA CASSETGTSNSPLHF TGCGCCAGCAGCGAAACAGGGACATCTAATTCACCCCTCCACTTT
TRBJ1-1 NA TRBV9 NA CASSLISGTEAFF TGTGCCAGCAGCCTCATATCGGGCACTGAAGCTTTCTTT
TRBJ2-2 NA TRBV2 NA CASTPFGRNTGELFF TGTGCCAGCACTCCATTCGGGAGAAACACCGGGGAGCTGTTTTTT
TRBJ1-6 NA TRBV6-5 NA CASGRVGSPLHF TGTGCCAGCGGCAGGGTCGGGTCACCCCTCCACTTT
TRBJ1-2 few TRBV11-2 TRBD1 CASSTDRVTLYGYTF TGTGCCAGCAGCACCGACAGGGTTACTTTGTATGGCTACACCTTC
TRBJ2-2 NA TRBV19 TRBD2 CATTKITGGPSGTGELFF TGTGCCACCACAAAAATTACGGGAGGGCCCTCGGGCACCGGGGAGCTGTTTTTT
TRBJ1-2 few TRBV30 NA CAWTGANYGYTF TGTGCCTGGACAGGGGCTAACTATGGCTACACCTTC
TRBJ1-2 NA TRBV9 NA CASSPTAGGYTF TGTGCCAGCAGCCCGACGGCGGGGGGCTACACCTTC
TRBJ2-7 NA TRBV4-3 NA CASSHSRDIYEQYF TGCGCCAGCAGCCACTCCCGGGACATATACGAGCAGTACTTC